This TCR beta chain was identified during a study of regulatory T cells in long-lasting Graves disease. Whole-study results and caveats: Relative to newly diagnosed Graves' patients, persistent ones had lower TCR diversity.

The authors built TCR beta libraries using iRepertoire HTBI primers and Arm-PCR of CDR3 regions. From the multiplex PCR reads, TCRdb called clonotypes with MiXCR, one entry per CDR3 protein. The sample lists 540,000 or so distinct CDR3 sequences, 13% seen once, with more than 8.5% in the top ten. Time point given: newly diagnosed GD, antithyroid drugs for less than 3 months. Generation of the TCR library employed RNA extracted from PBMCs. As a group, patients came from one endocrinology department in Xi'an, China. Germline V gene lookup returns CDR1 SGHAT and CDR2 FQNNGV. With V trimmed by 8 bases and J by 8 bases, 12 bases remained unmatched. This CDR3 contains 15 residues. This clonotype was observed many times. What it binds is unknown. The sample was also reused in another study, on T cells in Graves' hyperthyroidism and ophthalmopathy.

The receptor comes from a man between 25 and 39 years old with Graves disease. Sequencing was performed on peripheral blood mononuclear cells (PBMCs), taken at new diagnosis, from a patient treated with antithyroid drugs. This rearrangement joins TRBV11-2 to TRBJ2-1, with 10 bases lining up with TRBD2. CDR3 in amino acids: CASAREREGLDEQFF. The CDR3 bases are TGTGCCAGCGCCCGGGAGCGGGAGGGCCTAGATGAGCAGTTCTTC.